A single sample is the source of the 9 T cell receptor beta chains below, sequenced in a study of CD8 T cells in ankylosing spondylitis. Study-level results: What seemed typical of ankylosing spondylitis blood was a TCR beta motif built from eight highly homologous variants.

TCRdb re-analysed the 5' RACE reads in MiXCR, keeping a single row per CDR3 protein. Found here are some 400,000 distinct CDR3 sequences, around 20% of them singletons; the top ten hold about 15%. These TCRs are of unknown antigen specificity. Input material: blood, either unsorted or a sorted T cell fraction (not recorded which). Source of these receptors: a male donor with ankylosing spondylitis.

The chain has TRBV12-3 or TRBV12-4 and TRBJ2-1; D is unclear. V gave up 1 base and J gave up 0 bases, with 13 bases separating them. The CDR3 extends over 17 amino acids. CDR3 coding DNA: TGTGCCAGCAGTTTAGTGCCCGCAGCTCCCTCCTACAATGAGCAGTTCTTC. As protein: CASSLVPAAPSYNEQFF.

In this sample, this clonotype turned up many times. V and J are TRBV10-3 and TRBJ2-2; 7 bases line up with TRBD1. The CDR3 spans 15 residues. Trimming at V came to 6 bases and at J to 4 bases, leaving 8 bases not matched to a gene. Per the germline V gene, CDR1 is ENHRY and CDR2 is SYGVKD. Written as DNA, the CDR3 is TGTGCCATCAGATCTCTACAGGGGAGCACCGGGGAGCTGTTTTTT. This encodes CAIRSLQGSTGELFF.

This chain links TRBV7-8 with TRBJ1-2; D might be TRBD1 (6 bases). The CDR3 is 13 amino acids. The V and J ends lost 5 bases and 8 bases respectively, with 15 bases between them. Germline loops: CDR1 SGHVS, CDR2 FQNEAQ. The CDR3 here is CASSRRTDAGYTF. Here the CDR3 DNA reads TGTGCCAGCAGCCGACGGACAGACGCCGGCTACACCTTC.

V usage is TRBV2 and J usage is TRBJ2-1; no reliable D call. The length of the CDR3 is 12 residues. The ends were cut back, 7 bases at V and 12 bases at J, with 16 bases in the middle. The germline V gene has CDR1 SNHLY and CDR2 FYNNEI. CDR3 in DNA: TGTGCCAGCAACAAAGACCAGGCCGGGCAGTTCTTC. This encodes CASNKDQAGQFF.

The chain joins TRBV20-1 to TRBJ2-7; D uncertain. CDR3 size: 12 residues. With 0 bases removed from V and 9 bases from J, the gap between germline ends came to 12 bases. CDR1 and CDR2 from the germline V gene are DFQATT and SNEGSKA (reference sequence). CDR3 in amino acids: CSARDPNSGQYF. Written as DNA, the CDR3 is TGCAGTGCTAGAGATCCGAACAGTGGGCAGTACTTC.

This rearrangement joins TRBV9 to TRBJ2-7, with 9 bases matching TRBD1. CDR1 SGDLS and CDR2 YYNGEE come from the germline V gene. V trimming: 4 bases; J trimming: 3 bases; junction bases outside the gene matches: 5. This CDR3 comprises 14 residues. Here the CDR3 reads CASSPGQGHYEQYF. The DNA of the CDR3 is TGTGCCAGCAGCCCGGGACAGGGCCACTACGAGCAGTACTTC.

This chain joins TRBV21-1 and TRBJ2-3. TRBV21-1 is a listed pseudogene. This CDR3 contains 14 residues. In DNA form, the CDR3 reads TGTGCCAGCAGAAATTCTTTTGGTAGGGATACGCAGTATTTT. As protein: CASRNSFGRDTQYF.

There are a few counts of this clonotype. The chain couples TRBV6-1 to TRBJ2-1; 8 bases line up with TRBD2. Unmatched junction bases numbered 9, after V lost 8 bases and J lost 6 bases. This CDR3 is 14 amino acids long. Germline values: CDR1 MNHNS, CDR2 SASEGT. In DNA, the CDR3 is TGTGCCAGCGGGTTAGCGGGAATAGGCAATGAGCAGTTCTTC. Amino acids: CASGLAGIGNEQFF.

The V call is TRBV6-5, the J call TRBJ1-1, with TRBD1 matching 7 bases. V trimming: 6 bases; J trimming: 10 bases; junction bases outside the gene matches: 8. Germline lookup yields CDR1 MNHEY and CDR2 SVGAGI. The CDR3 covers 12 residues. The CDR3 DNA is TGTGCCAGCAGAAGCGGGACAGAACTAGCTTTCTTT. Protein sequence: CASRSGTELAFF.